The rows below give T cell receptor beta chains drawn from one sample of a study of cytomegalovirus exposure and HLA in healthy donors. This table comes from immunoSEQ multiplex PCR, and its TCRdb copy is limited to in-frame clones, with some not included. Here the sample spans 100,000 or so clones, roughly 90% being singletons. Sequenced: PBMCs. These receptors were collected from a man younger than 35 in good health and CMV-seropositive. CDR3s include the opening cysteine and the closing phenylalanine or tryptophan. Fields, in order: clone size, D gene, V gene, J gene, CDR3 protein, CDR3 DNA. D genes are given only for firm matches. A clone size is listed for some rows: how often the clone was seen (once, few, many), or a class if it is expanded.

-	TRBD1	TRBV19	TRBJ2-2	CASRRGPNTGELFF	TGTGCCAGTAGGAGGGGGCCCAACACCGGGGAGCTGTTTTTT
-	-	TRBV19	TRBJ2-7	CASSTGIYEQYF	TGTGCCAGTAGTACCGGGATCTACGAGCAGTACTTC
few	TRBD1	TRBV6-1	TRBJ1-5	CASSLTGLGETQHF	TGTGCCAGCAGTCTGACAGGGCTAGGAGAGACCCAGCATTTT
-	TRBD2	TRBV4-2	TRBJ2-5	CASSQDRGRGGGWYQETQYF	TGTGCCAGCAGCCAAGATAGAGGGCGGGGGGGCGGCTGGTACCAAGAGACCCAGTACTTC
-	TRBD2	TRBV5-6	TRBJ2-5	CASSLGGTSSWETQYF	TGTGCCAGCAGCTTGGGGGGGACTAGCTCATGGGAGACCCAGTACTTC
-	TRBD2	TRBV9	TRBJ2-5	CASSVGGGRNQETQYF	TGTGCCAGCAGCGTAGGGGGCGGGAGGAACCAAGAGACCCAGTACTTC
-	TRBD1	TRBV10-3	TRBJ1-1	CAITPGQSNMNTEAFF	TGTGCCATCACCCCGGGACAGAGTAACATGAACACTGAAGCTTTCTTT
-	-	TRBV7-2	TRBJ1-1	CASSSDRNTEAFF	TGTGCCAGCAGCTCGGACAGAAACACTGAAGCTTTCTTT
-	-	TRBV4-3	TRBJ2-7	CASSQAVGSYEQYF	TGCGCCAGCAGCCAAGCCGTCGGTTCCTACGAGCAGTACTTC
-	TRBD2	TRBV11-3	TRBJ2-3	CASSTGTSGRTDTQYF	TGTGCCAGCAGCACCGGGACTAGCGGGAGAACAGATACGCAGTATTTT
once	TRBD2	TRBV4-1	TRBJ2-1	CASSQDLVGRGTYNEQFF	TGCGCCAGCAGCCAAGATCTCGTCGGGAGGGGGACTTACAATGAGCAGTTCTTC
-	-	TRBV29-1	TRBJ1-2	CSVEDLLLGGGSNYGYTF	TGCAGCGTTGAAGATCTACTATTGGGCGGAGGGTCTAACTATGGCTACACCTTC
-	-	TRBV1	TRBJ1-5	CTSSYLYRDGQPQHF	TGCACCAGCAGCTACCTTTACAGGGATGGTCAGCCCCAGCATTTT
-	TRBD1	TRBV19	TRBJ1-1	CASSMGQGEAFF	TGTGCCAGTAGTATGGGACAGGGCGAAGCTTTCTTT
many	TRBD2	TRBV7-2	TRBJ2-7	CASSLGTSGRTSPYEQYF	TGTGCCAGCAGCCTCGGGACTAGCGGGAGGACTTCTCCGTACGAGCAGTACTTC
-	-	TRBV4-3	TRBJ1-3	CASSQDWRDSSGNTIYF	TGCGCCAGCAGCCAAGATTGGCGGGACTCCTCTGGAAACACCATATATTTT
-	TRBD2	TRBV29-1	TRBJ2-5	CSVGTSGAVETQYF	TGCAGCGTTGGGACTAGCGGGGCCGTGGAGACCCAGTACTTC
-	-	TRBV10-1	TRBJ1-3	CASSEPPPQTGFSGNTIYF	TGCGCCAGCAGTGAGCCACCCCCTCAAACAGGGTTTTCTGGAAACACCATATATTTT
-	-	TRBV27	TRBJ2-1	CASSLRDFYNEQFF	TGTGCCAGCAGTTTACGGGACTTCTACAATGAGCAGTTCTTC
-	TRBD2	TRBV19	TRBJ2-1	CASSPTLAGSYNEQFF	TGTGCCAGTAGCCCTACCCTAGCGGGCTCCTACAATGAGCAGTTCTTC
-	TRBD1	TRBV2	TRBJ2-7	CASRWTGVEQYF	TGTGCCAGCAGGTGGACAGGGGTAGAGCAGTACTTC
-	TRBD1	TRBV18	TRBJ2-2	CASSTIQGITGELFF	TGTGCCAGCTCAACAATACAGGGGATCACCGGGGAGCTGTTTTTT
-	TRBD2	TRBV5-1	TRBJ2-5	CASSPELAGMIETQYF	TGCGCCAGCAGCCCAGAACTAGCGGGAATGATAGAGACCCAGTACTTC
-	-	TRBV5-1	TRBJ2-5	CASSFMGAFQETQYF	TGCGCCAGCAGCTTTATGGGGGCCTTCCAAGAGACCCAGTACTTC
-	TRBD1	TRBV10-3	TRBJ1-1	CAISESIQGVNTEAFF	TGTGCCATCAGTGAGTCGATTCAGGGGGTGAACACTGAAGCTTTCTTT
-	-	TRBV7-2	TRBJ1-2	CASSLNGGFYYGYTF	TGTGCCAGCAGCTTAAATGGGGGCTTCTACTATGGCTACACCTTC
-	-	TRBV19	TRBJ2-2	CASTGTPSTGELFF	TGTGCCAGCACCGGGACACCATCAACCGGGGAGCTGTTTTTT
-	-	TRBV4-3	TRBJ1-1	CASSQEVQAYTEAFF	TGCGCCAGCAGCCAAGAGGTGCAGGCTTACACTGAAGCTTTCTTT
-	TRBD1	TRBV6-5	TRBJ1-1	CASSSGGQGARTEAFF	TGTGCCAGCAGTTCGGGGGGACAGGGGGCGCGAACTGAAGCTTTCTTT
-	-	TRBV25-1	TRBJ2-3	CASSEGWGDADTQYF	TGTGCCAGCAGTGAAGGGTGGGGGGATGCAGATACGCAGTATTTT
-	TRBD2	TRBV10-3	TRBJ2-3	CAIRQGLAGAPDTQYF	TGTGCCATCAGGCAGGGACTAGCGGGAGCCCCAGATACGCAGTATTTT
-	-	TRBV21-1	TRBJ2-7	CASSRCWLGPYEQYF	TGTGCCAGCAGCCGTTGTTGGCTAGGCCCCTACGAGCAGTACTTC
-	-	TRBV19	TRBJ2-6	CASSQGSSGANVLTF	TGTGCCAGTAGCCAAGGGAGCTCTGGGGCCAACGTCCTGACTTTC
-	TRBD1	TRBV29-1	TRBJ1-1	CSATGTASSAFF	TGCAGCGCCACCGGGACAGCCTCTAGCGCTTTCTTT
-	TRBD1	TRBV11-2	TRBJ1-1	CASSLDTGGRTEAFF	TGTGCCAGCAGCTTAGATACAGGGGGAAGGACTGAAGCTTTCTTT
-	-	TRBV5-4	TRBJ2-6	CASSLPTASNVLTF	TGTGCCAGCAGTTTACCGACAGCATCCAACGTCCTGACTTTC
-	-	TRBV6-1	TRBJ1-2	CASSEVPIYGYTF	TGTGCCAGCAGTGAAGTACCTATCTATGGCTACACCTTC
few	TRBD1	TRBV18	TRBJ2-7	CASSPATGAPYEQYF	TGTGCCAGCTCACCCGCGACAGGGGCCCCCTACGAGCAGTACTTC
-	-	TRBV6-1	TRBJ2-5	CASSVGIQETQYF	TGTGCCAGCAGTGTCGGTATCCAAGAGACCCAGTACTTC
-	-	TRBV6-1	TRBJ2-3	CASTPTSRFTDTQYF	TGTGCCAGCACCCCGACTAGTAGATTTACAGATACGCAGTATTTT
-	-	TRBV6-5	TRBJ1-3	CASSLGPSGNTIYF	TGTGCCAGCAGTTTGGGGCCCTCTGGAAACACCATATATTTT
-	-	TRBV28	TRBJ1-2	CASSPASVSRPYGYTF	TGTGCCAGCAGTCCCGCCTCTGTTTCCAGGCCCTATGGCTACACCTTC
-	TRBD1	TRBV7-6	TRBJ1-2	CASSLTRTGGTYGYTF	TGTGCCAGCAGCTTAACCCGGACAGGGGGCACCTATGGCTACACCTTC